The clone carrying this T cell receptor (beta chain) was recorded at least ten times. Its antigen is not identified. This entry comes from a study of Graves' ophthalmopathy and Graves' hyperthyroidism. Findings of the study overall: Among expanded thyroid clonotypes above 0.001 frequency, most also occurred in blood. With approximately 90% sensitivity and over 65% specificity, a 13-signature model separated ophthalmopathy from stable hyperthyroidism.

Amplified TCR beta CDR3 regions were obtained using RNA transcripts as template. Second-round multiplex PCR came after first-round RT-PCR with HTBI primers. TCRdb re-analysed the multiplex PCR reads in MiXCR, keeping a single row per CDR3 protein. The sample has a few hundred thousand distinct CDR3 sequences, 15% to 20% seen once. CDR1 is SGHRS and CDR2 is YFSETQ in the germline V gene. This CDR3 is built from 15 residues. Losses at the gene ends were 3 bases for V and 0 bases for J; bases not matched to a gene: 6. For donors with ophthalmopathy, the disease showed moderate-to-severe activity, reached CAS ≥3 and NOSPECS ≥4, and had lasted under 3 months. Pregnant or lactating patients and those with other autoimmune diseases or uncontrolled infections were excluded.

The material sequenced was peripheral blood. The TCR comes from a woman younger than 35 with Graves' ophthalmopathy. The V gene is TRBV5-1, the J gene TRBJ2-7, with 7 bases aligning to TRBD2. The DNA of the CDR3 is TGCGCCAGCAGCTGGAATAGCGGGTCCTCCTACGAGCAGTACTTC. Its translation: CASSWNSGSSYEQYF.